This T cell receptor (beta chain) was recorded in a study of shared clonotypes between healthy human individuals. The ends were cut back, 4 bases at V and 1 base at J, with 14 bases in the middle. The germline gives CDR1 SGHRS, CDR2 YFSETQ. The CDR3 is 15 amino acids. Method: immunoSEQ multiplex PCR; TCRdb's copy keeps in-frame clones and lacks some. This sample has under 2.5 million clones, with about 90% found just once. None of the donors, who were healthy HIV-negative adults, had recently had acute infections or vaccinations. Only Caucasian adults living in Nashville, Tennessee made up the donor group. Division of CD4+ cells produced a CD45RA+ naive subset and a CD45RA-negative memory subset. This clone has a handful of counts.

The sequence was collected from a man between 18 and 35 years old in good health. Some clones in this sample may be carry-over from other donors' samples. This chain links TRBV5-1 with TRBJ1-1; D is undetermined. Sequenced input: naive CD4+ T cells from PBMCs. Subset of the sample: CD45RA+ positively selected. The CDR3 loop reads CASSAQVRANTEAFF. The CDR3 bases are TGCGCCAGCAGCGCCCAGGTGAGGGCGAACACTGAAGCTTTCTTT.